A selection of T cell receptor beta chains follows, all from one sample in a study of blood T cell repertoires in COVID-19. Profiling relied on immunoSEQ multiplex PCR, and the TCRdb table lists in-frame clones only, not all of them. The top ten clones hold about 4% of a sample with approximately 300,000 clones, 90% of them seen once. The specimen was PBMCs or T cells enriched from blood (not recorded which). These receptors all come from a woman aged 30 to 39 who had been exposed to COVID-19. CDR3s include the opening cysteine and the closing phenylalanine or tryptophan. A D gene is named only where the DNA matches it firmly. The size field is filled for only some rows; it gives once, few, many or a size class.

TRBJ2-1,.,.,TRBV12-3/TRBV12-4,13,TGTGCCAGCAGTCTCCAGATGAACAATGAGCAGTTCTTC,CASSLQMNNEQFF
TRBJ1-4,.,.,TRBV4-1,16,TGCGCCAGCAGAGGACAGACTATAGCAACTAATGAAAAACTGTTTTTT,CASRGQTIATNEKLFF
TRBJ1-1,few,.,TRBV12-3/TRBV12-4,11,TGTGCCAGCAGTAGGGGCACTGAAGCTTTCTTT,CASSRGTEAFF
TRBJ2-2,.,.,TRBV4-3,15,TGCGCCAGCAGCCCTGGTGACAGGCACACCGGGGAGCTGTTTTTT,CASSPGDRHTGELFF
TRBJ1-4,.,.,TRBV5-1,15,TGCGCCAGCAGCTTGGCATTGTCAGCTAATGAAAAACTGTTTTTT,CASSLALSANEKLFF
TRBJ2-7,.,.,TRBV5-4,14,TGTGCCAGCAGCCACCTACAGGGTGCGAACGAGCAGTACTTC,CASSHLQGANEQYF
TRBJ1-1,.,TRBD1,TRBV2,15,TGTGCCAGCAGTGAAGCACCCGGGACAGGGGTTGGAGCTTTCTTT,CASSEAPGTGVGAFF
TRBJ1-2,once,.,TRBV4-3,13,TGCGCCAGCAGCCAAGGCGTGTTCTATGGCTACACCTTC,CASSQGVFYGYTF
TRBJ2-7,.,.,TRBV21-1,16,TGTGCCAGCAGCAAAGGTGGCTACAGGGAGATAGGCGAGCAGTACTTC,CASSKGGYREIGEQYF
TRBJ2-2,.,.,TRBV19,16,TGTGCCAGTAGGTACAGAGTTTCAGGGGCGGACGGGGAGCTGTTTTTT,CASRYRVSGADGELFF
TRBJ2-7,few,TRBD1,TRBV5-6,16,TGTGCCAGCAGCAAGGCCGGGACAGGGGTCCCCTACGAGCAGTACTTC,CASSKAGTGVPYEQYF
TRBJ2-7,.,TRBD1,TRBV6-1,18,TGTGCCAGCAGTGAAGATGGACAGGGGACAACGAGCTCCTACGAGCAGTACTTC,CASSEDGQGTTSSYEQYF
TRBJ1-2,.,.,TRBV4-3,15,TGCGCCAGCAGCCCCTACAGTCGGGGAGACTATGGCTACACCTTC,CASSPYSRGDYGYTF
TRBJ1-2,.,TRBD1,TRBV10-3,15,TGTGCCATCAGTAGGGGGACAGCCACTGGTGGTGGCTACACCTTC,CAISRGTATGGGYTF
TRBJ1-5,.,.,TRBV5-1,13,TGCGCCAGCAGCCTGGGGTGGGCTCAGCCCCAGCATTTT,CASSLGWAQPQHF
TRBJ2-5,once,.,TRBV10-1,13,TGCGCCAGCCCGAGGTTGTTCCGAGAGACCCAGTACTTC,CASPRLFRETQYF
TRBJ2-7,.,TRBD1,TRBV6-2/TRBV6-3,14,TGTGCCAGCAGTTACTCGACAGGGGGCTACGAGCAGTACTTC,CASSYSTGGYEQYF
TRBJ2-5,once,TRBD1,TRBV10-3,13,TGTGCCATCACCCCCGACAGGGGAGAGACCCAGTACTTC,CAITPDRGETQYF
TRBJ1-1,.,.,TRBV25-1,13,TGTGCCAGCAGTGAATTAATGAACACTGAAGCTTTCTTT,CASSELMNTEAFF
TRBJ2-2,.,.,TRBV13,18,TGTGCCAGCAGCAGACAACGAACCCGCGGGCCGGGCACCGGGGAGCTGTTTTTT,CASSRQRTRGPGTGELFF
TRBJ1-2,.,.,TRBV24-1,16,TGTGCCACCAGTGATCCGGGGGGGTCGGGGGCAGGTGGCTACACCTTC,CATSDPGGSGAGGYTF
TRBJ1-3,once,.,TRBV7-9,15,TGTGCCAGCAGCTTAGACGGTTCCTCTGGAAACACCATATATTTT,CASSLDGSSGNTIYF
TRBJ1-1,.,TRBD1,TRBV11-1,15,TGTGCCAGCAGCCCTCTCGACAGGGTGGCCACTGAAGCTTTCTTT,CASSPLDRVATEAFF
TRBJ1-6,.,.,TRBV27,13,TGTGCCAGCAGTTTAGACGGGGGTTCACCCCTCCACTTT,CASSLDGGSPLHF
TRBJ1-2,few,.,TRBV10-3,15,TGTGCCATCAGTGATGGGGGGGTCTCTAACTATGGCTACACCTTC,CAISDGGVSNYGYTF
TRBJ2-7,.,TRBD1,TRBV13,15,TGTGCCAGCAGCGCCCGGGACAGGGGATATTACGAGCAGTACTTC,CASSARDRGYYEQYF
TRBJ2-7,.,TRBD1,TRBV6-1,15,TGTGCCAGCAGTGAAGTGGACAGGGGGTTTTACGAGCAGTACTTC,CASSEVDRGFYEQYF
TRBJ1-4,.,.,TRBV18,16,TGTGCCAGCTCCCCCCGACAGGCCGCAACTAATGAAAAACTGTTTTTT,CASSPRQAATNEKLFF
TRBJ1-4,.,TRBD1,TRBV19,15,TGTGCCAGTAGTCCCAACAGGGGAAGGAAAGAAAAACTGTTTTTT,CASSPNRGRKEKLFF
TRBJ1-3,.,.,TRBV7-9,17,TGTGCCAGCAGCTTACTTACAGGACGACCTCTCGGAAACACCATATATTTT,CASSLLTGRPLGNTIYF
TRBJ1-5,.,.,TRBV4-1,17,TGCGCCAGCAGCCAGATATCCCAGGGGAATCTCAATCAGCCCCAGCATTTT,CASSQISQGNLNQPQHF
TRBJ2-7,.,.,TRBV9,14,TGTGCCAGCAGCGCTTCTCCGGAGGGTTTTGGGCAGTACTTC,CASSASPEGFGQYF
TRBJ2-7,.,.,TRBV11-2,13,TGTGCCAGCAGCTTCATTGCAGTGGCCGAGCAGTACTTC,CASSFIAVAEQYF
TRBJ1-1,.,.,TRBV7-2,15,TGTGCCAGCAGCCGCCTGGGGGCTAGGAACACTGAAGCTTTCTTT,CASSRLGARNTEAFF
TRBJ1-2,.,.,TRBV29-1,11,TGCAGCGCCGGGAGGGCCAATGGCTACACCTTC,CSAGRANGYTF
TRBJ2-3,.,.,TRBV28,14,TGTGCCAGCAGTTTTCCCAGGGGCGCAGATACGCAGTATTTT,CASSFPRGADTQYF